These 29 T cell receptor beta chains were sequenced from one sample in a study of shared clonotypes between healthy human individuals. Clones were read by immunoSEQ multiplex PCR, and TCRdb kept only the in-frame ones, dropping some. The table has around 700,000 clones, about 74% seen once. The specimen sequenced was memory CD4+ T cells sorted from blood. Subset specified: CD45RA-negative fraction. These receptors came from a woman aged 25 to 45 in good health.

This chain joins TRBV5-1 and TRBJ2-3, with 9 bases fitting TRBD2. Germline-derived CDR1 and CDR2 are SGHRS and YFSETQ. The CDR3 has 15 residues. With 5 bases clipped from V and 4 bases from J, the junction kept 8 bases outside the gene matches. CDR3 bases: TGCGCCAGCAGGCTGGCGGGAGGGTTGGCAGATACGCAGTATTTT. It codes for CASRLAGGLADTQYF.

This chain uses TRBV2 with TRBJ2-1; the D is unclear. Trimming shortened V by 5 bases and J by 1 base, and 9 bases separated the two germline ends. The CDR3 is 14 residues long. Germline V CDR1 and CDR2: SNHLY, FYNNEI. CDR3 sequence reads: CASSTLRSYNEQFF. CDR3 in DNA: TGTGCCAGCAGTACCTTGAGGTCCTACAATGAGCAGTTCTTC.

This clone showed up just once. The chain carries TRBV19 and TRBJ2-7, with TRBD1 as a possible D gene (6 bases). CDR1 is LNHDA, CDR2 SQIVND, per germline (reference sequence). The CDR3 extends over 16 amino acids. V was clipped by 4 bases and J by 0 bases, with 16 bases between them. CDR3 protein: CASSRAAQGLSYEQYF. In DNA, the CDR3 is TGTGCCAGTAGTAGAGCGGCACAGGGCCTCTCCTACGAGCAGTACTTC.

About this clone: Other DNA sequences in the sample encode the same CDR3. This chain joins TRBV7-9 and TRBJ2-1; D call uncertain. V was pared by 1 base and J by 7 bases, with 5 bases between. CDR3 length: 12 amino acids. CDR1 is SEHNR, CDR2 FQNEAQ, per germline (reference sequence). The CDR3 DNA follows: TGTGCCAGCAGCTTAGTGGGTAATGAGCAGTTCTTC. This encodes CASSLVGNEQFF.

This chain connects TRBV28 to TRBJ2-7; D may be TRBD1 (5 bases). Trimming stripped 3 bases from V and 0 bases from J, with 9 bases between. CDR3 length: 14 amino acids. Germline lookup yields CDR1 MDHEN and CDR2 SYDVKM. DNA for the CDR3: TGTGCCAGCAGTTTGACAGCCCTCTCCTACGAGCAGTACTTC. Its translation: CASSLTALSYEQYF.

The chain carries TRBV28 and TRBJ2-2; possibly TRBD2 for D (5 bases). V lost 3 bases and J 0 bases, leaving 17 bases between the germline ends. Germline CDR1 and CDR2: MDHEN and SYDVKM. The CDR3 consists of 18 residues. The DNA for the CDR3 is TGTGCCAGCAGTTTTCGAGGGTGGCACGACTCGAACACCGGGGAGCTGTTTTTT. It encodes CASSFRGWHDSNTGELFF.

In the case of this clone: Other DNA sequences in the sample encode the same CDR3. V usage is TRBV27 and J usage is TRBJ2-6; D is possibly TRBD2 (5 bases). In germline, CDR1 is MNHEY, CDR2 SMNVEV (reference sequence). V dropped 5 bases and J dropped 1 base, with 9 bases sitting between them. The CDR3 contains 15 residues. The CDR3 DNA sequence: TGTGCCAGCAGTCTACGCGGGTCTGGGGCCAACGTCCTGACTTTC. Its translation: CASSLRGSGANVLTF. The complete variable domain, with remaining parts taken from reference TRBV27 and TRBJ2-6, reads EAQVTQNPRYLITVTGKKLTVTCSQNMNHEYMSWYRQDPGLGLRQIYYSMNVEVTDKGDVPEGYKVSRKEKRNFPLILESPSPNQTSLYFCASSLRGSGANVLTFGAGSRLTVL.

This clone was seen a single time. The chain combines TRBV7-8 with TRBJ2-1; a weak D match, TRBD1 (7 bases). V shed 1 base and J shed 5 bases, with 12 bases lying between them. The CDR3 runs 15 residues. CDR1 and CDR2 (germline): SGHVS, FQNEAQ. Here the CDR3 DNA reads TGTGCCAGCAGCTTAGGTCAGGGGGGTGACAATGAGCAGTTCTTC. Translating it yields CASSLGQGGDNEQFF.

This clone has only a few counts. The chain has TRBV19 and TRBJ2-1, with 7 positions matching TRBD2. The germline V gene has CDR1 LNHDA and CDR2 SQIVND (reference sequence). The CDR3 extends over 16 amino acids. J was trimmed by 9 bases and V by 3 bases; bases with no gene match: 14. The CDR3 nucleotides are TGTGCCAGTAGTATTCAAGCGGGGACTCTGTACGGTGAGCAGTTCTTC. Residues: CASSIQAGTLYGEQFF. The full variable domain, its missing parts supplied by reference TRBV19 and TRBJ2-1, is DGGITQSPKYLFRKEGQNVTLSCEQNLNHDAMYWYRQDPGQGLRLIYYSQIVNDFQKGDIAEGYSVSREKKESFPLTVTSAQKNPTAFYLCASSIQAGTLYGEQFFGPGTRLTVL.

This clone was recorded only once. This chain uses TRBV29-1 with TRBJ2-1; a possible D gene is TRBD2 (5 bases). The CDR3 loop spans 15 amino acids. The V end was cut by 3 bases, the J end by 0 bases, with 12 bases between. Germline V gene lookup returns CDR1 SQVTM and CDR2 ANQGSEA. The CDR3 sequence: CSVDHLATSYNEQFF. In DNA form, the CDR3 reads TGCAGCGTTGACCATTTAGCGACCTCCTACAATGAGCAGTTCTTC.

As regards this clone: The junction shows a germline mismatch at one end, possibly a read error. The chain is built from TRBV7-9 and TRBJ2-2, with 9 nucleotides matching TRBD2. This CDR3 contains 15 residues. Germline loops: CDR1 SEHNR, CDR2 FQNEAQ (reference sequence). The CDR3 region has the DNA TGTGGCAGCGGAGGGGTAGCGGGAGAAAACGGGGAGCTGTTTTTT. Its translation is CGSGGVAGENGELFF.

CDR3 in DNA: TGCGCCAGCAGCCGCGACGGATACGAGCAGTACTTC. Amino acid sequence: CASSRDGYEQYF. The V gene is TRBV4-1, the J gene TRBJ2-7; D uncertain. Germline CDR1 MGHRA, CDR2 YSYEKL. The CDR3 has 12 amino acids. Deletions cut 4 bases from V and 4 bases from J, with 8 bases between.

V is TRBV7-8 and J is TRBJ2-3, with D possibly being TRBD2 (6 bases). CDR1 is SGHVS and CDR2 is FQNEAQ in the germline V gene. The CDR3 is 12 amino acids. The V end lost 3 bases, the J end lost 9 bases, and 10 bases lay between the germline ends. Here the CDR3 reads CASSFNRETQYF. CDR3 coding DNA: TGTGCCAGCAGCTTTAATCGGGAGACGCAGTATTTT.

The gene calls are TRBV28 and TRBJ1-5, with unresolved D. V was cut by 5 bases and J by 2 bases, with 16 bases left in between. Per germline, CDR1 MDHEN and CDR2 SYDVKM. The CDR3 sequence is 16 residues long. The CDR3 reads CASSPAANRGNQPQHF. CDR3 nucleotides: TGTGCCAGCAGTCCTGCAGCAAATCGGGGCAATCAGCCCCAGCATTTT. Complete variable domain (other parts from reference TRBV28 and TRBJ1-5): DVKVTQSSRYLVKRTGEKVFLECVQDMDHENMFWYRQDPGLGLRLIYFSYDVKMKEKGDIPEGYSVSREKKERFSLILESASTNQTSMYLCASSPAANRGNQPQHFGDGTRLSIL.

The V call is TRBV30, the J call TRBJ2-7, with TRBD1 matching 8 bases. In germline, CDR1 is GTSNPN, CDR2 SVGIG (reference sequence). This CDR3 is 13 amino acids long. Trimming removed 3 bases from V and 7 bases from J; junction bases left unmatched: 8. The CDR3 here is CAWRRQGAREQYF. The CDR3 DNA reads TGTGCCTGGAGACGGCAGGGGGCGCGGGAGCAGTACTTC.

Comments on this clone: Other DNA sequences from this sample encode an identical CDR3 as well. The chain employs TRBV5-4 and TRBJ1-2; D is possibly TRBD1 (5 bases). CDR3 size: 15 residues. Trimming cost V 4 bases and J 2 bases, with 15 bases left between them. The germline V gene has CDR1 SGHNT and CDR2 YYREEE (reference sequence). CDR3 region: CASSPGAGENYGYTF. DNA for the CDR3: TGTGCCAGCAGCCCCGGGGCGGGGGAGAACTATGGCTACACCTTC. The full variable domain, completed using reference TRBV5-4 and TRBJ1-2, is ETGVTQSPTHLIKTRGQQVTLRCSSQSGHNTVSWYQQALGQGPQFIFQYYREEENGRGNFPPRFSGLQFPNYSSELNVNALELDDSALYLCASSPGAGENYGYTFGSGTRLTVV.

This clone was counted only a few times. Other DNA sequences from this sample encode an identical CDR3 as well. This chain connects TRBV18 to TRBJ2-7; D not certain. The germline V gene has CDR1 KGHSH and CDR2 LQKENI. The CDR3 is 13 residues long. Trimming took off 3 bases at V and 1 base at J, with 7 bases between the two ends. In nucleotides, the CDR3 is TGTGCCAGCTCACCGACGCCATCCTACGAGCAGTACTTC. Translation: CASSPTPSYEQYF. Filled out from reference TRBV18 and TRBJ2-7, the complete variable domain reads NAGVMQNPRHLVRRRGQEARLRCSPMKGHSHVYWYRQLPEEGLKFMVYLQKENIIDESGMPKERFSAEFPKEGPSILRIQQVVRGDSAAYFCASSPTPSYEQYFGPGTRLTVT.

This clone has only one observation. The chain employs TRBV27 and TRBJ2-7; 7 bases map to TRBD2. This CDR3 is built from 15 residues. V lost 3 bases to trimming and J lost 3 bases; unmatched junction nucleotides: 8. Germline CDR1 is MNHEY and CDR2 is SMNVEV (reference sequence). CDR3 sequence: CASSLGGGTNYEQYF. CDR3 coding DNA: TGTGCCAGCAGTTTGGGCGGCGGGACTAACTACGAGCAGTACTTC.

This clone was recorded a few times. Written as DNA, the CDR3 is TGTGCCATAACAGGGGGGGAAGGGAGCAATCAGCCCCAGCATTTT. The encoded protein is CAITGGEGSNQPQHF. The V call is TRBV6-1, the J call TRBJ1-5; 8 nucleotides match TRBD1. CDR1 and CDR2 from the germline V gene are MNHNS and SASEGT. The CDR3 extends over 15 amino acids. After removal of 10 bases from V and 1 base from J, the junction contained 9 bases not matched to a gene.

V is TRBV10-3 and J is TRBJ1-1; D perhaps matches TRBD1 (6 bases). The CDR3 is 17 residues long. Trimming removed 6 bases from V and 0 bases from J, with 20 bases in between. Germline assignment: CDR1 ENHRY and CDR2 SYGVKD. The CDR3 DNA follows: TGTGCCATCAGCGGACAGCAAGGAGTCTTCATGAACACTGAAGCTTTCTTT. Translation gives CAISGQQGVFMNTEAFF.

This clone came up many times. The chain is built from TRBV7-2 and TRBJ1-5; tentative D call: TRBD1 (5 bases). V gave up 2 bases and J gave up 3 bases, with 8 bases separating them. The CDR3 covers 14 residues. Germline assignment: CDR1 SGHTA and CDR2 FQGNSA. CDR3 region: CASSLHGANQPQHF. The CDR3 DNA is TGTGCCAGCAGCTTACATGGGGCCAATCAGCCCCAGCATTTT.

The J gene is TRBJ2-3, the V gene TRBV19; possibly TRBD1 or TRBD2 for D (5 bases each). The germline V gene encodes CDR1 LNHDA and CDR2 SQIVND (reference sequence). The CDR3 has 14 amino acids. With 7 bases removed from V and 2 bases from J, the gap between germline ends came to 13 bases. The CDR3 is CASIDRGFTDTQYF. CDR3 bases: TGTGCCAGTATTGATCGGGGCTTCACAGATACGCAGTATTTT.

The gene calls are TRBV7-8 and TRBJ1-2; D is unclear. Trimming left V 4 bases short and J 2 bases short, with 14 bases between. The germline V gene encodes CDR1 SGHVS and CDR2 FQNEAQ. This CDR3 spans 15 amino acids. CDR3 amino acids: CASSSDTTRNYGYTF. The CDR3 DNA is TGTGCCAGCAGCTCAGACACCACAAGAAACTATGGCTACACCTTC.

The rearrangement uses TRBV5-6 and TRBJ2-7; weak D call: TRBD2 (6 bases). Germline CDR1 SGHDT, CDR2 YYEEEE. This CDR3 spans 15 amino acids. V shed 2 bases and J shed 3 bases, with 15 bases lying between them. The DNA for the CDR3 is TGTGCCAGCAGCTTTCAAGACCGGGACTTCTACGAGCAGTACTTC. Translated: CASSFQDRDFYEQYF.

The chain is built from TRBV4-2 and TRBJ2-7; D may be TRBD1 (5 bases). The germline V and J ends were trimmed by 0 bases and 2 bases, with 8 bases remaining between them. CDR3 size: 14 residues. Germline CDR1 is LGHNA and CDR2 is YNFKEQ. CDR3 sequence reads: CASSQDRATYEQYF. The CDR3 nucleotides are TGTGCCAGCAGCCAAGACAGGGCGACCTACGAGCAGTACTTC.

On this clone: The same CDR3 also results from other DNA sequences found in this sample. The chain employs TRBV5-6 and TRBJ2-4; perhaps TRBD2 as D (6 bases). V was cut by 2 bases and J by 0 bases, with 6 bases left in between. In germline, CDR1 is SGHDT, CDR2 YYEEEE. CDR3 length equals 14 residues. CDR3 in amino acids: CASSFSGAKNIQYF. CDR3 DNA: TGTGCCAGCAGCTTTAGCGGAGCCAAAAACATTCAGTACTTC.

This clone was picked up a small number of times. Other nucleotide sequences in the sample specify the same CDR3. CDR3: CASSFSSGQETQYF. The DNA for the CDR3 is TGTGCCAGCAGCTTTTCTAGCGGACAAGAGACCCAGTACTTC. The chain carries TRBV11-1 and TRBJ2-5; the match to TRBD2 covers 7 bases. The CDR3 is 14 amino acids. Per the germline V gene, CDR1 is SGHAT and CDR2 is FQDESV (reference sequence). V dropped 3 bases and J dropped 2; count of bases not matched to a gene: 3.

This sequence joins TRBV28 and TRBJ1-3; D not resolved. The CDR3 is 15 residues long. Germline V gene sequence: CDR1 MDHEN, CDR2 SYDVKM. V lost 4 bases and J lost 0, with 10 bases in between. In nucleotides, the CDR3 is TGTGCCAGCAGTTCTGCGGCTCCCTCTGGAAACACCATATATTTT. It yields the protein CASSSAAPSGNTIYF.

The chain couples TRBV19 to TRBJ2-1; 12 bases match TRBD2. CDR1 and CDR2 (germline): LNHDA, SQIVND (reference sequence). Trimming removed 6 bases from V and 5 bases from J; junction bases left unmatched: 8. The CDR3 has 16 amino acids. As DNA, the CDR3 is TGTGCCAGTAGACGATCGGGACTAGCGGGCAACAATGAGCAGTTCTTC. Amino acid sequence: CASRRSGLAGNNEQFF.